By sample share, the clone carrying this T cell receptor (beta chain) is medium-sized (0.01 to 0.1%). The CDR3 covers 16 residues. The V gene lost 3 bases and the J gene lost 2 bases, with 14 bases spanning the gap. Germline V gene lookup returns CDR1 MNHNS and CDR2 SASEGT. TCRdb recomputed calls from the PCR reads with MiXCR, one row per CDR3 protein. Of about 5,300 distinct CDR3 sequences listed, less than 80% are singletons. The sample comes from a study of CD4 and CD8 cells across lung adenocarcinoma regions. Samples came from patients with localized non-small cell lung adenocarcinoma. The V call is TRBV6-1, the J call TRBJ2-1; D is perhaps TRBD1 (6 bases). This sequence was found in a female donor with lung adenocarcinoma. The CD4 and CD8 labels of this study may be unreliable. Sequenced material: CD4+ T cells from the center of a lung tumor. Here the CDR3 DNA reads TGTGCCAGCAGTGACTTGGGGGCAGCTACCTACAATGAGCAGTTCTTC. This translates into CASSDLGAATYNEQFF.